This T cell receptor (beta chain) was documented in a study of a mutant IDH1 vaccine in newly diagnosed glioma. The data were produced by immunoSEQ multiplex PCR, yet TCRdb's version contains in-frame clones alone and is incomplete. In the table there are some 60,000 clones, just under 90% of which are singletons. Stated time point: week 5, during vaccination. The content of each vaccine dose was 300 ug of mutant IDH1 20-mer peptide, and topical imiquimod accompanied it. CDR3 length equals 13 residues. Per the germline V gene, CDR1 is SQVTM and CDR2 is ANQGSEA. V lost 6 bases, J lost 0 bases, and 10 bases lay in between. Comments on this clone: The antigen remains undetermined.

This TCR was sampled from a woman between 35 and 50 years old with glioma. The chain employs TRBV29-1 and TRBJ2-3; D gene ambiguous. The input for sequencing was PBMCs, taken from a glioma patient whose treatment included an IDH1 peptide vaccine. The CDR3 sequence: CSVATESTDTQYF. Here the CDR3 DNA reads TGCAGCGTCGCAACGGAGAGCACAGATACGCAGTATTTT.